The sequence of this T cell receptor beta chain was determined in a study of yellow fever vaccine responses in identical twins. Findings of the study overall: Twins reportedly mounted vaccine T cell responses that seemed partly convergent, partly personalized.

TCRdb itself ran the RT-PCR reads through MiXCR, one entry per CDR3 protein. Of thousands of distinct CDR3 sequences listed, 86% were seen once; the top ten hold 2.5% to 3.5%. This clonotype was seen a few times. The antigen is undetermined. Per the germline V gene, CDR1 is MNHEY and CDR2 is SVGEGT. V shed 4 bases, J shed 0 bases, and the junction held 6 bases outside the gene matches. CDR3 length: 15 residues. V usage is TRBV6-2 or TRBV6-3 and J usage is TRBJ2-7; TRBD2 aligns across 7 bases. This clonotype was obtained from a woman aged 18-30 years who received the yellow fever vaccine. Specimen: T cells from blood (PBMCs), unsorted or a sorted subset (not recorded which), collected before or after yellow fever vaccination (not recorded which). The chain's CDR3 is CASSFSSGSSYEQYF. DNA of the CDR3: TGTGCCAGCAGTTTCTCTAGCGGTAGCTCCTACGAGCAGTACTTC.